This TCR beta chain was sequenced in a study of blood T cell repertoires in COVID-19. This CDR3 spans 15 amino acids. J gave up 3 bases and V 4 bases, and 3 bases lay outside the gene matches. Germline CDR1 is SEHNR and CDR2 is FQNEAQ (reference sequence). The protocol was immunoSEQ multiplex PCR, while the TCRdb copy is restricted to in-frame clones and leaves out a portion. The table lists a few hundred thousand clones, about 90% of them singletons. This receptor was identified in a woman aged 55-70 years with COVID-19, enrolled during active disease. V and J are TRBV7-9 and TRBJ2-3, with 11 bases lining up with TRBD1. Sequenced input: peripheral blood. DNA of the CDR3: TGTGCCAGCAGCTCCGGGACAGGGGGGACAGATACGCAGTATTTT. As protein: CASSSGTGGTDTQYF.